Presented here are 21 T cell receptor beta chains from one specimen sequenced in a study of human CD8 memory T cell subsets. It was UMI-labeled 5' RACE by which the TCR beta libraries were made. TCRdb reprocessed the 5' RACE reads; each CDR3 protein has one entry and no DNA is given. The sample shows thousands of distinct CDR3 sequences, and approximately 20% sits with its ten largest clones. Sequences were obtained from CD8+ T cells from PBMCs. Receptors originate from a human donor in good health.

The rearrangement links TRBV5-6 to TRBJ2-7; no DNA is available, so the TRBD1 call from TCRdb remains unchecked. CDR1 and CDR2 from the germline V gene are SGHDT and YYEEEE. This CDR3 region has 14 residues. The CDR3 spells CASSLAGHVDEQYF.

The chain is built from TRBV20-1 and TRBJ1-2; the D gene TCRdb calls, TRBD1, cannot be checked with no DNA. Germline CDR1 is DFQATT and CDR2 is SNEGSKA (reference sequence). This CDR3 is built from 18 residues. The CDR3 reads CSARDLDRAPLTLYGYTF.

This chain connects TRBV7-9 to TRBJ2-3; TCRdb gives TRBD1 as the D gene, but with no DNA this cannot be confirmed. The germline CDR1 and CDR2 sequences are SEHNR and FQNEAQ (reference sequence). This CDR3 spans 14 amino acids. CDR3 sequence reads: CATHTGTRTDTQYF. The whole variable domain, filled in from reference TRBV7-9 and TRBJ2-3, reads DTGVSQNPRHKITKRGQNVTFRCDPISEHNRLYWYRQTLGQGPEFLTYFQNEAQLEKSRLLSDRFSAERPKGSFSTLEIQRTEQGDSAMYLCATHTGTRTDTQYFGPGTRLTVL.

In terms of frequency, this clonotype is medium-sized. V gene TRBV29-1 combines with J gene TRBJ1-1. The length of the CDR3 is 14 residues. Germline loops: CDR1 SQVTM, CDR2 ANQGSEA. The chain's CDR3 is CSAAGNDRTNEAFF.

V and J are TRBV9 and TRBJ2-7; as DNA is missing, the TRBD2 call by TCRdb cannot be tested. The germline V gene has CDR1 SGDLS and CDR2 YYNGEE. This CDR3 spans 15 amino acids. The CDR3: CASSVATSALYEQYF.

Frequency places this clonotype as medium-sized. V gene TRBV7-9 combines with J gene TRBJ2-7; TCRdb designates TRBD2, a call that cannot be tested without DNA. Per the germline V gene, CDR1 is SEHNR and CDR2 is FQNEAQ (reference sequence). The CDR3 totals 16 residues. CDR3 sequence reads: CASSTSGTKGVYEQYF.

V is TRBV7-3 and J is TRBJ2-3; without DNA, the TCRdb call of TRBD2 cannot be checked. Per the germline V gene, CDR1 is SGHTA and CDR2 is FQGTGA. This CDR3 has 13 residues. CDR3 loop: CASTGGVTDTQYF.

This chain links TRBV28 with TRBJ1-1. CDR1 MDHEN and CDR2 SYDVKM come from the germline V gene. The CDR3 runs to 11 residues. The CDR3 reads CGALGNTEAFF.

This chain uses TRBV29-1 with TRBJ1-3. The CDR3 loop spans 13 amino acids. CDR1 and CDR2 from the germline V gene are SQVTM and ANQGSEA. This CDR3 reads CSVESDSGNTIYF.

This rearrangement joins TRBV5-1 to TRBJ2-1; TCRdb reports TRBD1, a call that lacks DNA to check it against. The CDR3 spans 16 residues. The germline CDR1 and CDR2 sequences are SGHRS and YFSETQ. CDR3 residues: CASSPPGTGGVYEQFF.

The gene calls are TRBV15 and TRBJ2-1; the D call from TCRdb, TRBD2, cannot be confirmed without DNA. The length of the CDR3 is 16 residues. The germline V gene encodes CDR1 LNHNV and CDR2 YYDKDF (reference sequence). CDR3 residues: CATSSETSGGDNEQFF.

J is TRBJ1-1 and V is TRBV7-6; TCRdb picks TRBD1, but there is no DNA to check that call. This CDR3 is 14 amino acids long. Per germline, CDR1 SGHVS and CDR2 FNYEAQ. CDR3 loop: CASSSGVGNTEAFF. The whole variable domain, remainder taken from reference TRBV7-6 and TRBJ1-1, is GAGVSQSPRYKVTKRGQDVALRCDPISGHVSLYWYRQALGQGPEFLTYFNYEAQQDKSGLPNDRFSAERPEGSISTLTIQRTEQRDSAMYRCASSSGVGNTEAFFGQGTRLTVV.

By frequency, this clonotype is medium-sized. V and J are TRBV7-2 and TRBJ2-1. The CDR3 sequence is 13 residues long. The germline CDR1 and CDR2 sequences are SGHTA and FQGNSA. Here the CDR3 reads CASSLFAYNEQFF.

Its frequency marks this clonotype as medium-sized. V usage is TRBV30 and J usage is TRBJ1-2; the TCRdb D gene call, TRBD1, has no DNA to confirm it. This CDR3 is built from 15 residues. Germline CDR1 and CDR2: GTSNPN and SVGIG (reference sequence). CDR3 in amino acids: CAWSVPTGGFYGYTF.

The CDR3 loop is CSVEGRPLASTDTQYF. The rearrangement uses TRBV29-1 and TRBJ2-3. From germline, CDR1 is SQVTM and CDR2 ANQGSEA. The CDR3 contains 16 residues.

The V call is TRBV29-1, the J call TRBJ1-2. The germline V gene encodes CDR1 SQVTM and CDR2 ANQGSEA. This CDR3 is 14 amino acids long. The chain's CDR3 is CSVEEGAINYGYTF. Complete variable domain (other parts from reference TRBV29-1 and TRBJ1-2): SAVISQKPSRDICQRGTSLTIQCQVDSQVTMMFWYRQQPGQSLTLIATANQGSEATYESGFVIDKFPISRPNLTFSTLTVSNMSPEDSSIYLCSVEEGAINYGYTFGSGTRLTVV.

V usage is TRBV4-3 and J usage is TRBJ1-2. Germline CDR1 is LGHNA and CDR2 is YSLEER. This CDR3 has 15 amino acids. The CDR3 is CASSQEDGANYGYTF.

The chain has TRBV5-6 and TRBJ2-3; TCRdb reports TRBD2, a call that lacks DNA to check it against. There are 17 residues in the CDR3. Germline assignment: CDR1 SGHDT and CDR2 YYEEEE. The CDR3 protein is CASSARTSGTLTDTQYF.

The rearrangement links TRBV7-2 to TRBJ2-3. The CDR3 contains 14 residues. Germline V lookup: CDR1 SGHTA, CDR2 FQGNSA. The CDR3 loop is CASSYPTYTDTQYF.

The chain links TRBV5-6 to TRBJ2-7; TCRdb designates TRBD1, a call that cannot be tested without DNA. The CDR3 runs to 15 residues. From germline, CDR1 is SGHDT and CDR2 YYEEEE. The CDR3 here is CASSKGGGAHYEQYF.

V is TRBV7-2 and J is TRBJ2-3; checking the TCRdb D call of TRBD1 is not possible without DNA. CDR1 and CDR2 (germline): SGHTA, FQGNSA. CDR3 length: 16 residues. CDR3 amino acids: CASSLGTQTGADTQYF.